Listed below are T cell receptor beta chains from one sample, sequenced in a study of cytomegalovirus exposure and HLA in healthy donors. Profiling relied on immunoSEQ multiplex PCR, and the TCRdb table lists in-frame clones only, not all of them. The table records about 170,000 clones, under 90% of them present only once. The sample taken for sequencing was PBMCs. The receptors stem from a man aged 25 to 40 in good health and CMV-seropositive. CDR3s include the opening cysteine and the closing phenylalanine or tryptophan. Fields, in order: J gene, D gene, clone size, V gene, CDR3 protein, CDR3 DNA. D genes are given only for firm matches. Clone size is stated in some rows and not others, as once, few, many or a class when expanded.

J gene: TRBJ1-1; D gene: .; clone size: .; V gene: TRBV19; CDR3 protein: CASSRDFNTEAFF; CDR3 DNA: TGTGCCAGTTCTCGGGACTTCAACACTGAAGCTTTCTTT
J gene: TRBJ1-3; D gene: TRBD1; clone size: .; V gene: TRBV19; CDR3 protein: CASSPNRGSTAGNTIYF; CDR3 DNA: TGTGCCAGTAGTCCGAACAGGGGATCAACGGCTGGAAACACCATATATTTT
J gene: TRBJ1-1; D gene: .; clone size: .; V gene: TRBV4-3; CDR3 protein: CASSQESRRTEAFF; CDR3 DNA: TGCGCCAGCAGCCAAGAATCCAGGAGGACTGAAGCTTTCTTT
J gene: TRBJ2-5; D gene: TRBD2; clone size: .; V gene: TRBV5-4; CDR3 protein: CASSLPLAGEETQYF; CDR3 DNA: TGTGCCAGCAGCTTGCCTCTAGCGGGAGAGGAGACCCAGTACTTC
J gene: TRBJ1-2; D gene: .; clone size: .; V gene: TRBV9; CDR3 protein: CASSVVGKTSGYTF; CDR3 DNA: TGTGCCAGCAGCGTAGTCGGAAAGACAAGTGGCTACACCTTC
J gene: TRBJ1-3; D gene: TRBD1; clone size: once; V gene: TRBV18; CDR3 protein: CASSFSGTASGNTIYF; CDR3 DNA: TGTGCCAGCTCATTCTCCGGGACAGCCTCTGGAAACACCATATATTTT
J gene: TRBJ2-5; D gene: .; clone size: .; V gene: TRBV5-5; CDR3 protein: CASRRGGPFQETQYF; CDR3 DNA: TGTGCCAGCAGGAGGGGGGGGCCCTTCCAAGAGACCCAGTACTTC
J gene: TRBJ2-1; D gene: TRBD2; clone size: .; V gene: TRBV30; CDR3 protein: CALSGSFYNEQFF; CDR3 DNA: TGTGCCTTGAGCGGGAGCTTCTACAATGAGCAGTTCTTC
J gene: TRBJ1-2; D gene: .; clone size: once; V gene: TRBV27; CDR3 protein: CASSLRGMYGYTF; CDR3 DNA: TGTGCCAGCAGTTTGCGGGGGATGTATGGCTACACCTTC
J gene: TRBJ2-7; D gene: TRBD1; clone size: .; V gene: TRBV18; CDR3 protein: CASSPQGQGSYEQYF; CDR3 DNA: TGTGCCAGCTCACCCCAGGGACAGGGATCCTACGAGCAGTACTTC
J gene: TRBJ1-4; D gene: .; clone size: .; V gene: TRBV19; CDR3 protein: CASNTTPGGELFF; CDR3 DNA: TGTGCCAGTAACACCACACCGGGAGGGGAACTGTTTTTT
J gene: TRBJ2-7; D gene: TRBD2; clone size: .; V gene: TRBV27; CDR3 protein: CASSSRLAGGHSYEQYF; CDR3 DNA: TGTGCCAGCAGTTCGAGACTAGCGGGAGGCCACTCCTACGAGCAGTACTTC
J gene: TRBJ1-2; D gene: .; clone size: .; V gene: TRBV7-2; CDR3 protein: CASTLEGGRRNYGYTF; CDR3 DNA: TGTGCCAGCACCTTAGAGGGGGGGCGGCGGAACTATGGCTACACCTTC
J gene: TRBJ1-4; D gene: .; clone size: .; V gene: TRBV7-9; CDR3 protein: CASSLTTGDEKLFF; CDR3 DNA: TGTGCCAGCAGTTTAACGACAGGAGATGAAAAACTGTTTTTT
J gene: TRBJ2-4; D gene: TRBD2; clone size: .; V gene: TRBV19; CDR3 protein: CASRPGPSTSGSDIQYF; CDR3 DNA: TGTGCCAGTAGACCAGGACCTTCGACTAGCGGGAGTGACATTCAGTACTTC
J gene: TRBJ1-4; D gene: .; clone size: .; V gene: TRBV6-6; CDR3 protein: CATKGDRSEKLFF; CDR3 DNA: TGTGCCACTAAGGGGGATAGGAGTGAAAAACTGTTTTTT
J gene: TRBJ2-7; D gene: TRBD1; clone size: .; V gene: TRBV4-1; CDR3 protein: CASSPTGPQDEQYF; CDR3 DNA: TGCGCCAGCAGCCCGACAGGGCCCCAGGACGAGCAGTACTTC
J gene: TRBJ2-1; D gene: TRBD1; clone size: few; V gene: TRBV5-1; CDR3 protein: CASGTGGVGEQFF; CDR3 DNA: TGCGCCAGCGGGACAGGGGGAGTCGGGGAGCAGTTCTTC
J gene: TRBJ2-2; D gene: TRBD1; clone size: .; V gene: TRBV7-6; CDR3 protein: CASSLVGDRGHGGELFF; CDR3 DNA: TGTGCCAGCAGCTTAGTTGGGGACAGGGGGCATGGCGGGGAGCTGTTTTTT
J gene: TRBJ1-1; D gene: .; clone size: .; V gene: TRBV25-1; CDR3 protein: CASSEFLPTGGNTEAFF; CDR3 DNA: TGTGCCAGCAGTGAATTCCTCCCAACGGGGGGGAACACTGAAGCTTTCTTT
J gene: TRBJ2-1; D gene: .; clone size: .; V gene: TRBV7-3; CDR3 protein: CASSSGGQEPTINNEQFF; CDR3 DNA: TGTGCCAGCAGCTCGGGGGGCCAGGAACCGACAATAAACAATGAGCAGTTCTTC
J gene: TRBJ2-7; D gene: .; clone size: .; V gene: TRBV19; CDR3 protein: CASSPRGIPRPSYEQYF; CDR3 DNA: TGTGCCAGTAGTCCTCGGGGTATCCCGCGACCCTCCTACGAGCAGTACTTC
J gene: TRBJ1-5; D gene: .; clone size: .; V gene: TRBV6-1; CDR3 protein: CASSEQGQPQHF; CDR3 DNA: TGTGCCAGCAGCGAACAGGGCCAGCCCCAGCATTTT
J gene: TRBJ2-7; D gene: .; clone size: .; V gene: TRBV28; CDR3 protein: CASSLGGISDEQYF; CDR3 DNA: TGTGCCAGCAGTTTAGGGGGGATAAGTGACGAGCAGTACTTC
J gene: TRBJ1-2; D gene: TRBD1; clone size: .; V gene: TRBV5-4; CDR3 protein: CASSPRGGGTRATF; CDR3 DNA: TGTGCCAGCAGCCCCCGAGGAGGGGGCACAAGGGCCACCTTC
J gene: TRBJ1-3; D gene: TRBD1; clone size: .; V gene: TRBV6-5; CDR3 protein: CASSREGGTGNTIYF; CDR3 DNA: TGTGCCAGCAGCCGAGAAGGGGGCACTGGAAACACCATATATTTT
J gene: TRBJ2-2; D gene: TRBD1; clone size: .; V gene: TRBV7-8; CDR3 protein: CASSLSNRGKGPGELFF; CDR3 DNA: TGTGCCAGCAGCTTAAGTAACAGGGGTAAAGGACCCGGGGAGCTGTTTTTT
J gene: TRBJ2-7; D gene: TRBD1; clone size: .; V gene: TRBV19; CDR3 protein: CASSMRDRAYEQYF; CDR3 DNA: TGTGCCAGTAGTATGAGGGACAGAGCCTACGAGCAGTACTTC
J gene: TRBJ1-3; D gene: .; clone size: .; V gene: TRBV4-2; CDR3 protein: CASSQDGGNSGNTIYF; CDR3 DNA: TGTGCCAGCAGCCAAGATGGTGGCAACTCTGGAAACACCATATATTTT
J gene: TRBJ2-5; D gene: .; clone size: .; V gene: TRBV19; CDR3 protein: CASSIGRGETQYF; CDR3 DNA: TGTGCCAGTAGTATAGGACGCGGGGAGACCCAGTACTTC
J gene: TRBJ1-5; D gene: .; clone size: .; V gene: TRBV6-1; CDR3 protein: CATAGDGSNQPQHF; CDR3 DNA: TGTGCCACCGCAGGGGACGGAAGCAATCAGCCCCAGCATTTT
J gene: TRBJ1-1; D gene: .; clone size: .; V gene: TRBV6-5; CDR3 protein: CASSYEAGQNTEAFF; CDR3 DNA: TGTGCCAGCAGTTATGAAGCAGGCCAGAACACTGAAGCTTTCTTT
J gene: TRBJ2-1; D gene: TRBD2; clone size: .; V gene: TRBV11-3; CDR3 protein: CASSSARGGRSNEQFF; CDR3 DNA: TGTGCCAGCAGTTCCGCCCGGGGCGGGAGGAGTAATGAGCAGTTCTTC
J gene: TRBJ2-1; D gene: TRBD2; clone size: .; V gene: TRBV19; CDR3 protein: CASSIALAGDPYNEQFF; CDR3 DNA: TGTGCCAGTAGTATAGCTCTAGCGGGAGATCCATACAATGAGCAGTTCTTC
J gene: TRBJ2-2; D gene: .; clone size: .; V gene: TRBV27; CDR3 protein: CASSLSPPSYTGELFF; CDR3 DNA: TGTGCCAGCAGTTTATCGCCCCCTAGCTACACCGGGGAGCTGTTTTTT
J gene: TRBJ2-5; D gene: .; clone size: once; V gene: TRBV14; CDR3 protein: CASSPDRDLYQETQYF; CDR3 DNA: TGTGCCAGCAGCCCCGATAGGGACTTGTACCAAGAGACCCAGTACTTC
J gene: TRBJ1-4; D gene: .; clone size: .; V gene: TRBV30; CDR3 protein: CAWSRRGRGDEKLFF; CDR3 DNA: TGTGCCTGGTCCCGCCGAGGTAGGGGTGATGAAAAACTGTTTTTT
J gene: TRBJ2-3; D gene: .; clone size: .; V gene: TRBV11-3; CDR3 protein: CASSAGPTDTQYF; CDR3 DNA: TGTGCCAGCAGCGCGGGCCCTACAGATACGCAGTATTTT
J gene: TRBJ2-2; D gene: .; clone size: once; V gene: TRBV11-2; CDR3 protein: CASSLQAGAGELFF; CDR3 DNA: TGTGCCAGCAGCTTACAAGCCGGTGCCGGGGAGCTGTTTTTT
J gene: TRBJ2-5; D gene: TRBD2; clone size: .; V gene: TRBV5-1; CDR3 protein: CASSLGGTSGQETQYF; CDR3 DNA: TGCGCCAGCAGCTTGGGGGGGACTAGCGGGCAAGAGACCCAGTACTTC
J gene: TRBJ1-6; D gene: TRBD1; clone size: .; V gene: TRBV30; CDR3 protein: CAWRLGQGKNSPLHF; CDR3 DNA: TGTGCCTGGAGATTGGGACAGGGGAAAAATTCACCCCTCCACTTT
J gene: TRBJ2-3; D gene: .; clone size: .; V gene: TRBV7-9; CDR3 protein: CASSLASGADTQYF; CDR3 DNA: TGTGCCAGCAGCTTAGCTAGCGGCGCAGATACGCAGTATTTT
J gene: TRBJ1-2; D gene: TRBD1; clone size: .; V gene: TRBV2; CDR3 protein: CASIRLGQESYTF; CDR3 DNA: TGTGCCAGCATTCGCCTCGGACAGGAGAGCTACACCTTC
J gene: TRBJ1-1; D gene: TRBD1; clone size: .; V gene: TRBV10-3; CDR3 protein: CAISDFQGAGNTEAFF; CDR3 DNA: TGTGCCATCAGTGATTTTCAGGGGGCCGGGAACACTGAAGCTTTCTTT
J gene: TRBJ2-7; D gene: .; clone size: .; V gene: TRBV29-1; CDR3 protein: CSVAAGIPYEQYF; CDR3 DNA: TGCAGCGTTGCGGCAGGGATCCCCTACGAGCAGTACTTC
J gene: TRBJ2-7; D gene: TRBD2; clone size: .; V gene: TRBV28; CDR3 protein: CASSLSGRYEQYF; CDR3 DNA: TGTGCCAGCAGTCTCTCCGGGAGGTACGAGCAGTACTTC
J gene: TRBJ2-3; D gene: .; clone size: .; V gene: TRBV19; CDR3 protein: CASSPQGYTDTQYF; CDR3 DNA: TGTGCCAGTAGTCCTCAGGGGTACACAGATACGCAGTATTTT
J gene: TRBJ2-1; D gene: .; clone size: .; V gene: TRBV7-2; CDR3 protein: CASTLTIRDSQFF; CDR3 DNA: TGTGCCAGCACTTTAACCATCCGGGACTCACAGTTCTTC
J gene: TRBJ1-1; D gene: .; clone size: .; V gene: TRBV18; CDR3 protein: CASSLVKELEAFF; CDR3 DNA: TGTGCCAGCTCTCTCGTAAAAGAACTTGAAGCTTTCTTT
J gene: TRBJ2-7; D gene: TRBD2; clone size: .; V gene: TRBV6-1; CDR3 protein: CASREGRGLAYYEQYF; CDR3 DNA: TGTGCCAGCAGGGAAGGAAGGGGACTAGCCTACTACGAGCAGTACTTC
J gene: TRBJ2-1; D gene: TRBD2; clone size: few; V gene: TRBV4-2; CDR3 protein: CASSQVLVAGENNEQFF; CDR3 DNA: TGTGCCAGCAGCCAGGTTCTCGTAGCGGGGGAGAACAATGAGCAGTTCTTC